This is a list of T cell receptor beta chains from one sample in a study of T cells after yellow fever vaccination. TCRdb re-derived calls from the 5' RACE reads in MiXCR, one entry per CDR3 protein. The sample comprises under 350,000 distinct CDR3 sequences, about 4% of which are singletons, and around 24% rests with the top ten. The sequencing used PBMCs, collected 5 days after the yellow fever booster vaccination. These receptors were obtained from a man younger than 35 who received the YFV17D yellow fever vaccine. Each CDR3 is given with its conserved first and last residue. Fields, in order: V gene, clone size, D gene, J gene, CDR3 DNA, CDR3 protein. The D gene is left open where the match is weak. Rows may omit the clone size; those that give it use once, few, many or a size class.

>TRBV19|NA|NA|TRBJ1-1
TGTGCCAGTAGTCGCACACCTCTGAACACTGAAGCTTTCTTT
CASSRTPLNTEAFF
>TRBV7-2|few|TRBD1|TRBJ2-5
TGTGCCAGCAGCTTAGTGGACAGGGGTTCCGAGACCCAGTACTTC
CASSLVDRGSETQYF
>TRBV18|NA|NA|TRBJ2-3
TGTGCCAGCTCACCCCGACAGTCTGGCACAGATACGCAGTATTTT
CASSPRQSGTDTQYF
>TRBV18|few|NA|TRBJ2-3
TGTGCCAGCTCACCTGGATGGGGTGGCACAGATACGCAGTATTTT
CASSPGWGGTDTQYF
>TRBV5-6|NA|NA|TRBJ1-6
TGTGCCAGCAGCTTGGAAAGGGGGGTATCACCCCTCCACTTT
CASSLERGVSPLHF
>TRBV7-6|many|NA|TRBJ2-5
TGTGCCAGCAGCTTAGATCCGGGCCCGGAGACCCAGTACTTC
CASSLDPGPETQYF
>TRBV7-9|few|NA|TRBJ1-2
TGTGCCAGCAGCTTTAGACTGCGCTTCACAGAGCCCTCCCGTGGCTACACCTTC
CASSFRLRFTEPSRGYTF
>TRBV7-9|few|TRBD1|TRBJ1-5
TGTGCCAGCAGCTTAGGAGCGGGACAGATAAATCAGCCCCAGCATTTT
CASSLGAGQINQPQHF
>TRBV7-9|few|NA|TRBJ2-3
TGTGCCAGCAGCCTCCGTATGACAGCCAACACAGATACGCAGTATTTT
CASSLRMTANTDTQYF
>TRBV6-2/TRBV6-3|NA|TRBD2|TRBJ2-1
TGTGCCAGCAGGTGGTTCGGGGGGGCCTACAATGAGCAGTTCTTC
CASRWFGGAYNEQFF
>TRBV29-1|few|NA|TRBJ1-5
TGCAGCGTTGTAGCAGGGAATAGCAATCAGCCCCAGCATTTT
CSVVAGNSNQPQHF
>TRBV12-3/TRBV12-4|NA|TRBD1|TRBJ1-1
TGTGCCAGCAGCCGCAGGGGGCCCAACACTGAAGCTTTCTTT
CASSRRGPNTEAFF
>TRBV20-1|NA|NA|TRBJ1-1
TGCAGTGCTAGGGCCTCCCGGTATGGGACTGAAGCTTTCTTT
CSARASRYGTEAFF
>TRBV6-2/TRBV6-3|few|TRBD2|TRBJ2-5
TGTGCCAGCAGTCCCCGACTAGCGGATCTGGCGGAGACCCAGTACTTC
CASSPRLADLAETQYF
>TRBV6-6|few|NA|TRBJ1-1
TGTGCCAGCAGTTGGATGGAGAGGGGCACTGAAGCTTTCTTT
CASSWMERGTEAFF
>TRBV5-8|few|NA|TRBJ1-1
TGTGCCAGCAGCTCCGTACCTGGCGCTGAAGCTTTCTTT
CASSSVPGAEAFF
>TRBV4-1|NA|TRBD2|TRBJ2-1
TGCGCCAGCAGCCAGGAGCTAGCGGGGGTGGGGAATGAGCAGTTCTTC
CASSQELAGVGNEQFF
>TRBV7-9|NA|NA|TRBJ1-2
TGTGCCAGCAGCTCCACAGGGACGGGCTACACCTTC
CASSSTGTGYTF
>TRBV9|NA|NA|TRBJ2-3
TGTGCCAGCAGCGTACGGTCCGGGAACACAGATACGCAGTATTTT
CASSVRSGNTDTQYF
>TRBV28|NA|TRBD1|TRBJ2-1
TGTGCCAGCAGTTCCGAAACAGGGGGCCCCTACAATGAGCAGTTCTTC
CASSSETGGPYNEQFF
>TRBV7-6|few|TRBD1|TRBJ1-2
TGTGCCAGCAGCCTGGGACAGGGGTATCCCTATGGCTACACCTTC
CASSLGQGYPYGYTF
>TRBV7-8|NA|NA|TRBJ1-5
TGTGCCAGCAGCTTACAGGTGAATCAGCCCCAGCATTTT
CASSLQVNQPQHF
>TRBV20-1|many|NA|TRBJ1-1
TGCAGTGCTAGAGCTAATATATTGAGGGACACTGAAGCTTTCTTT
CSARANILRDTEAFF
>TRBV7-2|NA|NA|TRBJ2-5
TGTGCCAGCAGCTTAGCGGAAGGGGGAACCCGTGGGACCCAGTACTTC
CASSLAEGGTRGTQYF
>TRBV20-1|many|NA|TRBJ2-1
TGCAGTGCTCTAGGAATCGAGGAGCAGTTCTTC
CSALGIEEQFF
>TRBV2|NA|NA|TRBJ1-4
TGTGCCAGCAGTGGAGGGGATGGAGAAAAACTGTTTTTT
CASSGGDGEKLFF
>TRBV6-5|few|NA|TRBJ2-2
TGTGCCAGCAGTTACTCTAGGAATCCGGCCACCGGGGAGCTGTTTTTT
CASSYSRNPATGELFF
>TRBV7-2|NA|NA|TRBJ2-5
TGTGCCAGCAGCTTAGGTGGCCGGGGGACCCAGTACTTC
CASSLGGRGTQYF
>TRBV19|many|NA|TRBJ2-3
TGTGCCAGTAGTATTTTCGGCGCAGATACGCAGTATTTT
CASSIFGADTQYF
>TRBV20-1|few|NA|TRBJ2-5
TGCAGTGCTACCAGGGGAAGGGAGACCCAGTACTTC
CSATRGRETQYF
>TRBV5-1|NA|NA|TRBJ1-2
TGCGCCAGCAGCTTGGCCGGACTCTATGGCTACACCTTC
CASSLAGLYGYTF
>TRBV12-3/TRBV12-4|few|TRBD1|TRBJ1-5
TGTGCCAGCAGTCCACAGGGGGTTAGCAATCAGCCCCAGCATTTT
CASSPQGVSNQPQHF
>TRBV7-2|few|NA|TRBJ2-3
TGTGCCAGCAGCTGGGGGGCTAGCAGGACAGATACGCAGTATTTT
CASSWGASRTDTQYF
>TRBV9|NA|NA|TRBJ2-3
TGTGCCAGCAGCGTAGGGGCCAGCGGGCTCACAGATACGCAGTATTTT
CASSVGASGLTDTQYF
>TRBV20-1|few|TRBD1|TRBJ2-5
TGCAGTGCTTACAGGGGTGGCCAAGAGACCCAGTACTTC
CSAYRGGQETQYF
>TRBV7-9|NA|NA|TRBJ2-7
TGTGCCAGCAGCTTAGATGGCTGGGACGGGCAGTACTTC
CASSLDGWDGQYF
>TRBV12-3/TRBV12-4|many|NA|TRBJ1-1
TGTGCCAGCAGTTTAAGGCAAGCAGGTGAAGCTTTCTTT
CASSLRQAGEAFF